The rows below give T cell receptor beta chains drawn from one sample of a study of cytomegalovirus exposure and HLA in healthy donors. The assay was immunoSEQ multiplex PCR, and TCRdb's table has in-frame clones only and misses some. The sample has around 180,000 clones, around 84% seen once; the top ten hold roughly 1.7%. Sample: PBMCs. The receptors here all came from a woman under 30 in good health and CMV-seronegative. The CDR3 runs from the conserved cysteine through the conserved F or W. The D gene is left open where the match is weak. Clone size is shown for a subset of rows, as once, few, many or a class of expanded clone.

V gene: TRBV25-1; clone size: few; J gene: TRBJ1-1; D gene: .; CDR3 protein: CASSSLRGNTEAFF; CDR3 DNA: TGTGCCAGCAGTAGCCTTCGGGGAAACACTGAAGCTTTCTTT
V gene: TRBV28; clone size: .; J gene: TRBJ2-7; D gene: .; CDR3 protein: CATRAGLGIDYEQYF; CDR3 DNA: TGTGCCACACGCGCGGGCCTGGGGATAGACTACGAGCAGTACTTC
V gene: TRBV6-5; clone size: few; J gene: TRBJ1-4; D gene: .; CDR3 protein: CASGIGLDEKLFF; CDR3 DNA: TGTGCCAGCGGTATAGGCCTAGACGAAAAACTGTTTTTT
V gene: TRBV6-4; clone size: few; J gene: TRBJ1-1; D gene: .; CDR3 protein: CASSDSQVGNTEAFF; CDR3 DNA: TGTGCCAGCAGTGACTCCCAGGTTGGGAACACTGAAGCTTTCTTT
V gene: TRBV7-2; clone size: .; J gene: TRBJ2-1; D gene: .; CDR3 protein: CASSRSEAGNNEQFF; CDR3 DNA: TGTGCCAGCAGCCGTAGCGAGGCAGGCAACAATGAGCAGTTCTTC
V gene: TRBV9; clone size: .; J gene: TRBJ1-5; D gene: .; CDR3 protein: CASSPQVGNQPQHF; CDR3 DNA: TGTGCCAGCAGCCCCCAGGTGGGCAATCAGCCCCAGCATTTT
V gene: TRBV10-3; clone size: .; J gene: TRBJ2-7; D gene: TRBD2; CDR3 protein: CAISEGLAVSSYEQYF; CDR3 DNA: TGTGCCATCAGTGAGGGGCTAGCGGTGAGCTCCTACGAGCAGTACTTC
V gene: TRBV5-5; clone size: .; J gene: TRBJ1-3; D gene: .; CDR3 protein: CASSLARGGNTIYF; CDR3 DNA: TGTGCCAGCAGCTTGGCCAGGGGTGGAAACACCATATATTTT
V gene: TRBV5-4; clone size: .; J gene: TRBJ1-2; D gene: TRBD1; CDR3 protein: CASSFQGAGYGYTF; CDR3 DNA: TGTGCCAGCAGCTTTCAGGGGGCCGGCTATGGCTACACCTTC
V gene: TRBV2; clone size: .; J gene: TRBJ2-7; D gene: .; CDR3 protein: CASSEWGRIYEQYF; CDR3 DNA: TGTGCCAGCAGTGAATGGGGCAGGATCTACGAGCAGTACTTC
V gene: TRBV19; clone size: once; J gene: TRBJ2-5; D gene: TRBD2; CDR3 protein: CASSPRRGREETQYF; CDR3 DNA: TGTGCCAGTAGTCCCCGACGGGGGAGGGAAGAGACCCAGTACTTC
V gene: TRBV10-2; clone size: .; J gene: TRBJ2-1; D gene: TRBD2; CDR3 protein: CASSEPGLAGYNEQFF; CDR3 DNA: TGCGCCAGCAGTGAGCCGGGACTAGCCGGGTACAATGAGCAGTTCTTC
V gene: TRBV5-6; clone size: .; J gene: TRBJ2-7; D gene: .; CDR3 protein: CASSSGLYEQYF; CDR3 DNA: TGTGCCAGCAGCTCGGGACTTTACGAGCAGTACTTC
V gene: TRBV7-3; clone size: .; J gene: TRBJ1-1; D gene: .; CDR3 protein: CASSPQQGRHTEAFF; CDR3 DNA: TGTGCCAGCAGCCCGCAACAGGGACGGCACACTGAAGCTTTCTTT
V gene: TRBV5-6; clone size: .; J gene: TRBJ2-5; D gene: TRBD1; CDR3 protein: CASSLRQGQSQYF; CDR3 DNA: TGTGCCAGCAGCTTGAGGCAGGGACAGTCCCAGTACTTC
V gene: TRBV6-6; clone size: .; J gene: TRBJ1-5; D gene: .; CDR3 protein: CASSSGQFSQPQHF; CDR3 DNA: TGTGCCAGCAGTTCCGGACAGTTCTCGCAGCCCCAGCATTTT
V gene: TRBV27; clone size: .; J gene: TRBJ2-7; D gene: .; CDR3 protein: CASSFPHSYEQYF; CDR3 DNA: TGTGCCAGCAGTTTCCCCCACTCCTACGAGCAGTACTTC
V gene: TRBV7-9; clone size: .; J gene: TRBJ1-2; D gene: .; CDR3 protein: CASSQTGSNYGYTF; CDR3 DNA: TGTGCCAGCAGCCAAACGGGTTCTAACTATGGCTACACCTTC
V gene: TRBV6-1; clone size: .; J gene: TRBJ1-1; D gene: TRBD1; CDR3 protein: CASSQDRAWDTEAFF; CDR3 DNA: TGTGCCAGCAGTCAGGACAGGGCCTGGGACACTGAAGCTTTCTTT
V gene: TRBV7-6; clone size: .; J gene: TRBJ1-1; D gene: .; CDR3 protein: CASSLTENTEAFF; CDR3 DNA: TGTGCCAGCAGCTTGACAGAGAACACTGAAGCTTTCTTT
V gene: TRBV6-6; clone size: .; J gene: TRBJ2-3; D gene: .; CDR3 protein: CASSRGMASTDTQYF; CDR3 DNA: TGTGCCAGCAGCCGCGGGATGGCTAGCACAGATACGCAGTATTTT
V gene: TRBV29-1; clone size: once; J gene: TRBJ1-2; D gene: .; CDR3 protein: CSGGTAYGYTF; CDR3 DNA: TGCAGTGGGGGGACGGCCTATGGCTACACCTTC
V gene: TRBV18; clone size: .; J gene: TRBJ1-1; D gene: .; CDR3 protein: CASSPSWGQTNTEAFF; CDR3 DNA: TGTGCCAGCTCACCTTCTTGGGGGCAGACGAACACTGAAGCTTTCTTT
V gene: TRBV27; clone size: .; J gene: TRBJ1-1; D gene: .; CDR3 protein: CASSNRGSTEAFF; CDR3 DNA: TGTGCCAGCAGCAACCGGGGATCCACTGAAGCTTTCTTT
V gene: TRBV4-3; clone size: .; J gene: TRBJ1-3; D gene: .; CDR3 protein: CASSQDNYPSGNTIYF; CDR3 DNA: TGCGCCAGCAGCCAAGATAACTACCCCTCTGGAAACACCATATATTTT
V gene: TRBV6-5; clone size: few; J gene: TRBJ1-5; D gene: TRBD1; CDR3 protein: CASRPGQGSNQPQHF; CDR3 DNA: TGTGCCAGCAGGCCGGGACAGGGTAGCAATCAGCCCCAGCATTTT
V gene: TRBV7-7; clone size: .; J gene: TRBJ2-5; D gene: .; CDR3 protein: CASSWGGPRETQYF; CDR3 DNA: TGTGCTAGCAGCTGGGGGGGGCCCCGGGAGACCCAGTACTTC
V gene: TRBV4-2; clone size: .; J gene: TRBJ2-7; D gene: TRBD1; CDR3 protein: CASSRARDRHASYEQYF; CDR3 DNA: TGTGCCAGCAGCCGAGCCCGGGACAGGCATGCATCCTACGAGCAGTACTTC
V gene: TRBV28; clone size: .; J gene: TRBJ1-4; D gene: .; CDR3 protein: CASNPRANEKLFF; CDR3 DNA: TGTGCCAGTAACCCGAGGGCTAATGAAAAACTGTTTTTT
V gene: TRBV5-6; clone size: few; J gene: TRBJ2-4; D gene: .; CDR3 protein: CASSLLSGIQYF; CDR3 DNA: TGTGCCAGCAGCTTGTTGAGTGGCATTCAGTACTTC
V gene: TRBV7-2; clone size: .; J gene: TRBJ1-2; D gene: TRBD1; CDR3 protein: CASSLPTGGGYTF; CDR3 DNA: TGTGCCAGCAGCTTACCTACAGGGGGAGGCTACACCTTC
V gene: TRBV7-9; clone size: .; J gene: TRBJ2-5; D gene: .; CDR3 protein: CASSLLGQLQETQYF; CDR3 DNA: TGTGCCAGCAGCTTACTAGGACAGTTACAAGAGACCCAGTACTTC
V gene: TRBV10-3; clone size: .; J gene: TRBJ1-4; D gene: .; CDR3 protein: CAISERRGSDEKLFF; CDR3 DNA: TGTGCCATCAGTGAAAGGAGGGGAAGTGATGAAAAACTGTTTTTT
V gene: TRBV6-5; clone size: .; J gene: TRBJ1-5; D gene: TRBD1; CDR3 protein: CASRRGTGDNQPQHF; CDR3 DNA: TGTGCCAGCAGGCGCGGGACAGGGGACAATCAGCCCCAGCATTTT
V gene: TRBV5-4; clone size: .; J gene: TRBJ2-1; D gene: .; CDR3 protein: CASSLDGSSYNEQFF; CDR3 DNA: TGTGCCAGCAGCTTGGACGGGAGCTCCTACAATGAGCAGTTCTTC
V gene: TRBV5-8; clone size: .; J gene: TRBJ2-3; D gene: .; CDR3 protein: CASSLGEREYTDTQYF; CDR3 DNA: TGTGCCAGCAGCTTAGGGGAACGGGAGTACACAGATACGCAGTATTTT
V gene: TRBV11-3; clone size: .; J gene: TRBJ2-1; D gene: .; CDR3 protein: CASGSGRGSYNEQFF; CDR3 DNA: TGTGCCAGCGGTTCGGGGAGGGGGAGCTACAATGAGCAGTTCTTC
V gene: TRBV28; clone size: .; J gene: TRBJ1-5; D gene: .; CDR3 protein: CASTGQGRTQHF; CDR3 DNA: TGTGCCAGCACCGGGCAGGGCCGGACCCAGCATTTT
V gene: TRBV25-1; clone size: few; J gene: TRBJ2-7; D gene: .; CDR3 protein: CASSNQGYEQYF; CDR3 DNA: TGTGCCAGCAGTAATCAGGGCTACGAGCAGTACTTC
V gene: TRBV29-1; clone size: .; J gene: TRBJ2-2; D gene: TRBD2; CDR3 protein: CSALAGTSTANTGELFF; CDR3 DNA: TGCAGCGCCCTCGCCGGGACTAGCACCGCGAACACCGGGGAGCTGTTTTTT
V gene: TRBV30; clone size: .; J gene: TRBJ2-7; D gene: TRBD2; CDR3 protein: CAWSSSGPFDEQYF; CDR3 DNA: TGTGCCTGGAGCTCTAGCGGCCCGTTTGACGAGCAGTACTTC
V gene: TRBV4-2; clone size: .; J gene: TRBJ2-3; D gene: .; CDR3 protein: CASSQDDSYTDTQYF; CDR3 DNA: TGTGCCAGCAGCCAAGATGACTCCTACACAGATACGCAGTATTTT
V gene: TRBV7-8; clone size: .; J gene: TRBJ1-5; D gene: .; CDR3 protein: CASSSSGPEGQPQHF; CDR3 DNA: TGTGCCAGCAGCTCGTCCGGACCAGAGGGACAGCCCCAGCATTTT
V gene: TRBV7-9; clone size: .; J gene: TRBJ1-2; D gene: TRBD1; CDR3 protein: CASSAWTGEPYGYTF; CDR3 DNA: TGTGCCAGCAGCGCCTGGACAGGGGAGCCCTATGGCTACACCTTC
V gene: TRBV30; clone size: .; J gene: TRBJ1-2; D gene: .; CDR3 protein: CAWSGTYKGYTF; CDR3 DNA: TGTGCCTGGAGTGGTACGTACAAAGGCTACACCTTC
V gene: TRBV5-5; clone size: .; J gene: TRBJ1-1; D gene: .; CDR3 protein: CASSIAGTSWTEAFF; CDR3 DNA: TGTGCCAGCAGCATCGCCGGGACTTCGTGGACTGAAGCTTTCTTT
V gene: TRBV11-3; clone size: .; J gene: TRBJ1-1; D gene: .; CDR3 protein: CASSLRQALNTEAFF; CDR3 DNA: TGTGCCAGCAGCTTAAGGCAGGCGCTGAACACTGAAGCTTTCTTT
V gene: TRBV10-2; clone size: .; J gene: TRBJ1-1; D gene: TRBD1; CDR3 protein: CASRGTGLNTEAFF; CDR3 DNA: TGCGCCAGCCGGGGGACAGGGCTTAACACTGAAGCTTTCTTT
V gene: TRBV23-1; clone size: .; J gene: TRBJ1-2; D gene: .; CDR3 protein: CASSQNDRFQGGYTF; CDR3 DNA: TGCGCCAGCAGTCAGAATGACAGGTTTCAGGGCGGCTACACCTTC
V gene: TRBV5-6; clone size: .; J gene: TRBJ1-3; D gene: .; CDR3 protein: CASSLEQGSAGNTIYF; CDR3 DNA: TGTGCCAGCAGCTTGGAACAGGGTTCGGCTGGAAACACCATATATTTT
V gene: TRBV5-1; clone size: .; J gene: TRBJ1-6; D gene: TRBD1; CDR3 protein: CASSSEGQGNSPLHF; CDR3 DNA: TGCGCCAGCAGCTCGGAGGGACAGGGGAATTCACCCCTCCACTTT
V gene: TRBV5-8; clone size: .; J gene: TRBJ1-5; D gene: .; CDR3 protein: CASSLAGQPQHF; CDR3 DNA: TGTGCCAGCAGCTTGGCCGGTCAGCCCCAGCATTTT
V gene: TRBV6-5; clone size: .; J gene: TRBJ2-5; D gene: TRBD2; CDR3 protein: CASSWGLAETQYF; CDR3 DNA: TGTGCCAGCAGTTGGGGACTAGCGGAGACCCAGTACTTC
V gene: TRBV6-1; clone size: .; J gene: TRBJ2-2; D gene: .; CDR3 protein: CASPPGDTGELFF; CDR3 DNA: TGTGCCAGCCCCCCGGGGGACACCGGGGAGCTGTTTTTT
V gene: TRBV4-1; clone size: few; J gene: TRBJ2-7; D gene: TRBD2; CDR3 protein: CASSPLAGLSYEQYF; CDR3 DNA: TGCGCCAGCAGCCCCCTAGCGGGCCTCTCCTACGAGCAGTACTTC